This is a list of T cell receptor beta chains from one sample in a study of blood T cell repertoires in COVID-19. Measured with immunoSEQ multiplex PCR; TCRdb has only the in-frame clones, and not every one. Among over 200,000 clones listed, 70% to 90% were seen once. What was sequenced was peripheral blood. The receptors were sampled from a woman aged 40 to 50 who had recovered from COVID-19. Both conserved end residues are part of each CDR3. The D gene is left open where the match is weak. Clone sizes are given selectively: once, few, many, or a class where the clone is expanded.

DNA | CDR3 | V | D | size | J | length
TGTGCCAGCAGTTTAGAGGGGAGGGCGCAGTACTTC | CASSLEGRAQYF | TRBV28 | TRBD2 | - | TRBJ2-7 | 12
TGCAGCGTTATCCCAGGGGGTGGAAACACCATATATTTT | CSVIPGGGNTIYF | TRBV29-1 | TRBD1 | many | TRBJ1-3 | 13
TGTGCCAGTAAGGGGGTCGCCTACGAGCAGTACTTC | CASKGVAYEQYF | TRBV19 | - | - | TRBJ2-7 | 12
TGCAGAGGACAGGGGCCAGTTGGAAACACCATATATTTT | CRGQGPVGNTIYF | TRBV29-1 | TRBD1 | - | TRBJ1-3 | 13
TGTGCCAGTAGTACCCTCACCGGACAGGGCTATGGCTACACCTTC | CASSTLTGQGYGYTF | TRBV19 | TRBD1 | - | TRBJ1-2 | 15
TGTGCCAGCAGCTTGGAAGCGGGGGCGTATGGCTACACCTTC | CASSLEAGAYGYTF | TRBV5-6 | - | - | TRBJ1-2 | 14
TGTGCCAGCAGTTACGTGGCGGGAGCTCGGGATGAGCAGTTCTTC | CASSYVAGARDEQFF | TRBV6-5 | TRBD2 | - | TRBJ2-1 | 15
TGCGCCAGCAGCCTCGGGGTAGCGGGCCCCACAGATACGCAGTATTTT | CASSLGVAGPTDTQYF | TRBV5-1 | TRBD2 | - | TRBJ2-3 | 16
TGTGCCAGCAGTACTATACCCACAGATACGCAGTATTTT | CASSTIPTDTQYF | TRBV14 | - | - | TRBJ2-3 | 13
TGTGCCAGCAGTTACCAGGGCCTGGACACCGGGGAGCTGTTTTTT | CASSYQGLDTGELFF | TRBV6-2/TRBV6-3 | - | - | TRBJ2-2 | 15
TGTGCCAGCACCCAGGGACAGTTGAGGACTGAAGCTTTCTTT | CASTQGQLRTEAFF | TRBV25-1 | TRBD1 | - | TRBJ1-1 | 14
TGCGCCAGCAGCCCCTACAGGGGAGCTAATGAAAAACTGTTTTTT | CASSPYRGANEKLFF | TRBV5-1 | TRBD1 | - | TRBJ1-4 | 15
TGTGCCAGCTCACCACGAGTCTCTGGGGCCAACGTCCTGACTTTC | CASSPRVSGANVLTF | TRBV18 | - | - | TRBJ2-6 | 15
TGTGCCAGCAGCGCCCCCCGGGCTGGGGAGGGCGCTGAAGCTTTCTTT | CASSAPRAGEGAEAFF | TRBV9 | - | - | TRBJ1-1 | 16
TGTGCCATCAGTGGGGGGGGCAGCACCGGGGAGCTGTTTTTT | CAISGGGSTGELFF | TRBV10-3 | - | - | TRBJ2-2 | 14
TGTGCCAGCAGTTACGGGCAGGGGACTGAAGCTTTCTTT | CASSYGQGTEAFF | TRBV6-2/TRBV6-3 | - | - | TRBJ1-1 | 13
TGTGCCAGCAACTCCAGGGGCTGGATTGGAGAAAAACTGTTTTTT | CASNSRGWIGEKLFF | TRBV5-6 | - | - | TRBJ1-4 | 15
TGTGCCAGCAGCCCGGGGGGGACTAGCGGGAAGGGCAATGAGCAGTTCTTC | CASSPGGTSGKGNEQFF | TRBV11-3 | TRBD2 | - | TRBJ2-1 | 17
TGTGCCAGCAGCTTAGGGGGACTAGGAACCTACAATGAGCAGTTCTTC | CASSLGGLGTYNEQFF | TRBV7-6 | TRBD2 | - | TRBJ2-1 | 16
TGTGCCAGCAGCCGGCGGGGGTCCCTCTACGAGCAGTACTTC | CASSRRGSLYEQYF | TRBV5-8 | TRBD2 | - | TRBJ2-7 | 14
TGTGCCAGCAGCCCCGGTATGGCTAATGAAAAACTGTTTTTT | CASSPGMANEKLFF | TRBV11-3 | - | once | TRBJ1-4 | 14
TGCGCCAGCAGTGAGCCGACTAGCGGGAGGGATACGCAGTATTTT | CASSEPTSGRDTQYF | TRBV10-2 | TRBD2 | - | TRBJ2-3 | 15
TGCGCCAGCAGCCAAGATGGGACAGGCGGGACAGATACGCAGTATTTT | CASSQDGTGGTDTQYF | TRBV4-3 | TRBD1 | - | TRBJ2-3 | 16
TGTGCCAGTAGGACTGGGGGCATTCAGCCCCAGCATTTT | CASRTGGIQPQHF | TRBV19 | - | few | TRBJ1-5 | 13
TGTGCCAGCAGCTTAGATCCAACAGGGGGGGAGACCCAGTACTTC | CASSLDPTGGETQYF | TRBV11-2 | TRBD1 | once | TRBJ2-5 | 15
TGTGCCAGCAGTTACCAGCAGGGGTATTCACCCCTCCACTTT | CASSYQQGYSPLHF | TRBV6-5 | - | - | TRBJ1-6 | 14
TGTGCCAGCAGCTTAGTAGGGGCGGCTGATCAGCCCCAGCATTTT | CASSLVGAADQPQHF | TRBV7-2 | - | - | TRBJ1-5 | 15
TGTGCCAGCAGCCGAACGGGTGGCCACGAGCAGTACTTC | CASSRTGGHEQYF | TRBV11-1 | - | once | TRBJ2-7 | 13
TGTGCCAGCAGGGTGACTAGCGGGACCTACGAGCAGTACTTC | CASRVTSGTYEQYF | TRBV19 | TRBD2 | - | TRBJ2-7 | 14
TGTGCCAGCAGCCGGGACAGGGTTTCCTACGAGCAGTACTTC | CASSRDRVSYEQYF | TRBV5-5 | TRBD1 | - | TRBJ2-7 | 14
TGTGCCAGCAGGGAAACAGCGAACACCGGGGAGCTGTTTTTT | CASRETANTGELFF | TRBV25-1 | - | - | TRBJ2-2 | 14
TGTGCCAGCAGTTGGTCGACAGGGCTGACTGAAGCTTTCTTT | CASSWSTGLTEAFF | TRBV6-5 | TRBD1 | - | TRBJ1-1 | 14
TGCGCCAGCAGCCAAGAACCGGGACAGGGGGCTGCTGGCTACACCTTC | CASSQEPGQGAAGYTF | TRBV4-3 | TRBD1 | - | TRBJ1-2 | 16
TGTGCCAGCAGCTTAGGGTCAGGTAAACCTAACTATGGCTACACCTTC | CASSLGSGKPNYGYTF | TRBV7-9 | - | - | TRBJ1-2 | 16
TGTGCCAGCAGCCCCCACAGGGGCAGAACTAATGAAAAACTGTTTTTT | CASSPHRGRTNEKLFF | TRBV5-8 | TRBD1 | once | TRBJ1-4 | 16
TGTGCCAGCTCATCGGGACAGACGGAAAAACTGTTTTTT | CASSSGQTEKLFF | TRBV18 | TRBD1 | - | TRBJ1-4 | 13
TGTGCCAGCAGTGAACCCAGGGCACCCAACACTGAAGCTTTCTTT | CASSEPRAPNTEAFF | TRBV6-4 | - | - | TRBJ1-1 | 15
TGCGCCAGCAGCCAAGATTGGGCCCGCGGGAGTTTTCCCTACGAGCAGTACTTC | CASSQDWARGSFPYEQYF | TRBV4-3 | TRBD2 | - | TRBJ2-7 | 18
TGCAGCGCCGGGCGGGGGGCCTCCCGCTCCTACAATGAGCAGTTCTTC | CSAGRGASRSYNEQFF | TRBV29-1 | TRBD2 | - | TRBJ2-1 | 16
TGTGCCAGCAGCCAAACCAACAGGGCCCGTGAGCAGTTCTTC | CASSQTNRAREQFF | TRBV7-2 | - | - | TRBJ2-1 | 14
TGTGCCAGTAGCGGGACAGGGGGCCTAGAGACCCAGTACTTC | CASSGTGGLETQYF | TRBV19 | TRBD1 | - | TRBJ2-5 | 14
TGTGCCAGCAGCCCCAGGGCCGGGAATGAGCAGTTCTTC | CASSPRAGNEQFF | TRBV7-3 | - | - | TRBJ2-1 | 13
TGTGCCAGTGCAACAGGGGCAAATCAGCCCCAGCATTTT | CASATGANQPQHF | TRBV6-4 | TRBD1 | - | TRBJ1-5 | 13
TGTGCCAGCAGTTTTGGACAGACTAATTCACCCCTCCACTTT | CASSFGQTNSPLHF | TRBV27 | - | - | TRBJ1-6 | 14
TGTGCCAGCCGCCGTGGGGGGGAGGGAGATACGCAGTATTTT | CASRRGGEGDTQYF | TRBV7-2 | TRBD2 | - | TRBJ2-3 | 14
TGTGCCAGTACGACAGGGCTCTCTGGGGCCAACGTCCTGACTTTC | CASTTGLSGANVLTF | TRBV19 | TRBD1 | - | TRBJ2-6 | 15
TGTGCCAGCAGCCACCGACTAGCGGACCACAATGAGCAGTTCTTC | CASSHRLADHNEQFF | TRBV7-9 | TRBD2 | - | TRBJ2-1 | 15
TGTGCCAGCAGCGTAGCCGGAGGTGGGACCCAGTACTTC | CASSVAGGGTQYF | TRBV9 | - | - | TRBJ2-5 | 13
TGTGCCTGGAGGGACAGGGGGTCCTACAATGAGCAGTTCTTC | CAWRDRGSYNEQFF | TRBV30 | TRBD1 | once | TRBJ2-1 | 14
TGTGCCAGCAGCCGGGGACTAGCGGGAGCAGATACGCAGTATTTT | CASSRGLAGADTQYF | TRBV5-4 | TRBD2 | - | TRBJ2-3 | 15
TGTGCCAGCAGCTTAGGTCCGGGACTAGCAAGCAATGAGCAGTTCTTC | CASSLGPGLASNEQFF | TRBV7-3 | TRBD2 | few | TRBJ2-1 | 16